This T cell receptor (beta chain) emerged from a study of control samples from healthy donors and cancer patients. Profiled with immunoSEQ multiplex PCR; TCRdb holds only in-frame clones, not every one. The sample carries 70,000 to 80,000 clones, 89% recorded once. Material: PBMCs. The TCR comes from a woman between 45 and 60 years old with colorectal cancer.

CDR3 DNA: TGTGCCAGCAGTTCCGGCCCGAGCAGCCTATCCGTCTACGAGCAGTACGTC. It is translated as CASSSGPSSLSVYEQYV. The V and J genes are TRBV28 and TRBJ2-7; no clear D gene. The CDR3 is 17 amino acids. The ends were cut back, 4 bases at V and 3 bases at J, with 22 bases in the middle. Germline V gene lookup returns CDR1 MDHEN and CDR2 SYDVKM.